Below, 25 T cell receptor beta chains from the same sample are listed, as sequenced in a study of Graves' ophthalmopathy and Graves' hyperthyroidism. RNA transcripts served as template for amplifying TCR beta CDR3 sequences. First-round RT-PCR employed HTBI primers, with a second-round multiplex PCR after it. One entry per CDR3 protein, called by TCRdb with MiXCR from the multiplex PCR reads. The sample lists 500,000 to 700,000 distinct CDR3 sequences; about 20% were seen once. Sample: peripheral blood. The origin of the receptors is a woman aged 18-30 years with stable Graves' hyperthyroidism. Some clones in this sample may be carry-over from other donors' samples.

This clonotype showed up many times. This sequence joins TRBV13 and TRBJ2-7; D assignment may be TRBD1 or TRBD2 (5 bases each). The length of the CDR3 is 16 residues. CDR1 and CDR2 (germline): PRHDT, FYEKMQ (reference sequence). The germline V and J ends were trimmed by 5 bases and 5 bases, with 22 bases remaining between them. CDR3 region: CASSLTLGTRDHEQYF. DNA of the CDR3: TGTGCCAGCAGCCTTACCCTCGGGACCAGGGACCACGAGCAGTACTTC.

This clonotype was found many times. The V gene is TRBV5-6, the J gene TRBJ1-5; 7 bases are a match to TRBD1. The germline gives CDR1 SGHDT, CDR2 YYEEEE. V lost 5 bases, J lost 1 base, and 15 bases stayed unmatched. This CDR3 has 18 residues. The DNA of the CDR3 is TGTGCCAGCAGTTCCGGGACAGATGCCGTTATAAGCAATCAGCCCCAGCATTTT. It translates to CASSSGTDAVISNQPQHF.

The table lists this clonotype with a few counts. The chain employs TRBV6-9 and TRBJ2-5; 10 bases are a match to TRBD1. The V gene end was trimmed by 3 bases and the J gene end by 5 bases; junction bases not matched to a gene: 9. The CDR3 totals 16 residues. Germline V gives CDR1 MNHGY, CDR2 SVAAGI. CDR3 region: CASSYPRQGAWETQYF. The CDR3 nucleotides are TGTGCCAGCAGTTACCCCAGACAGGGGGCGTGGGAGACCCAGTACTTC.

This clonotype showed up many times. This chain links TRBV5-6 with TRBJ2-4; 7 nucleotides line up with TRBD2. This CDR3 contains 14 residues. J was trimmed by 6 bases and V by 4 bases; bases with no gene match: 7. Germline values: CDR1 SGHDT, CDR2 YYEEEE. The CDR3 protein is CASSRTSRGNIQYF. CDR3 in DNA: TGTGCCAGCAGCCGGACTAGTCGGGGAAACATTCAGTACTTC.

The gene calls are TRBV4-1 and TRBJ2-5, with D maybe TRBD2 (6 bases). V was pared by 0 bases and J by 1 base, with 9 bases between. CDR1 and CDR2 (germline): MGHRA, YSYEKL. The length of the CDR3 is 15 residues. The CDR3 DNA reads TGCGCCAGCAGCCAAGACCCGGGACTCCAAGAGACCCAGTACTTC. It is translated as CASSQDPGLQETQYF.

This clonotype was recorded only once. A much larger clone differs from this one at a single base, so this may be a read error. The gene calls are TRBV11-1 and TRBJ2-2; weak D call: TRBD2 (6 bases). This CDR3 spans 13 amino acids. Germline CDR1 is SGHAT and CDR2 is FQDESV (reference sequence). The CDR3 region has the DNA TGTGCCAGCAGCCTTAGCGGATACGGGGAGCTGTGTTTT. It encodes CASSLSGYGELCF.

This clonotype appeared a single time. The chain carries TRBV20-1 and TRBJ1-5; 7 bases align to TRBD1. Germline V CDR1 and CDR2: DFQATT, SNEGSKA (reference sequence). The CDR3 is 13 residues long. V dropped 4 bases and J dropped 4; count of bases not matched to a gene: 4. CDR3 nucleotide sequence: TGCAGTGCTATAAAGACAGGGAATCAGCCCCAGCATTTT. Protein sequence: CSAIKTGNQPQHF.

This rearrangement joins TRBV28 to TRBJ2-5, with D perhaps being TRBD1 or TRBD2 (6 bases each). The germline V gene encodes CDR1 MDHEN and CDR2 SYDVKM. Deletions cut 6 bases from V and 2 bases from J, with 13 bases between. The CDR3 covers 14 residues. This chain's CDR3 is CASSGGLNQETQYF. For the CDR3, the DNA is TGTGCCAGCAGCGGGGGCCTTAATCAAGAGACCCAGTACTTC.

This clonotype appeared many times. A much larger clone sits a single nucleotide away, making a read error possible. The V call is TRBV6-1, the J call TRBJ1-1, with D possibly matching TRBD1 (5 bases). The germline gives CDR1 MNHNS, CDR2 SASEGT. The CDR3 is made up of 15 amino acids. This CDR3 reads CTSRRSEGRGAEAFF. The CDR3 nucleotides are TGTACCAGCAGAAGGAGTGAGGGGCGAGGGGCTGAAGCTTTCTTT.

V is TRBV12-3 or TRBV12-4 and J is TRBJ1-6; a weak D match, TRBD1 (5 bases). The CDR3 runs to 15 residues. Between the trimmed V and J ends, which lost 1 base and 12 bases, there was a span of 16 bases. The CDR3 spells CASSLVGTGLIPLHF. The CDR3 bases are TGTGCCAGCAGTTTAGTCGGGACGGGTCTAATACCCCTCCACTTT.

The rearrangement uses TRBV28 and TRBJ1-2, with D perhaps matching TRBD1 (5 bases). From germline, CDR1 is MDHEN and CDR2 SYDVKM. V was shortened by 8 bases and J by 6 bases, with 13 bases between the two germline ends. The CDR3 extends over 12 amino acids. In nucleotides, the CDR3 is TGTGCCAGCGGGGGGGTGAAGAATGGCTACACCTTC. Protein sequence: CASGGVKNGYTF.

This clonotype was counted at least ten times. The V and J genes are TRBV24-1 and TRBJ1-1; D gene unclear. The CDR3 has 11 amino acids. Between the trimmed V and J ends, which lost 7 bases and 1 base, there was a span of 3 bases. Per germline, CDR1 KGHDR and CDR2 SFDVKD. The CDR3 DNA reads TGTGCCACCAGGGAGAACACTGAAGCTTTCTTT. Amino acids: CATRENTEAFF.

The chain is built from TRBV19 and TRBJ1-3; D is perhaps TRBD1 (6 bases). The CDR3 runs to 16 residues. Trimming stripped 0 bases from V and 2 bases from J, with 11 bases between. Germline V gene data show CDR1 as LNHDA and CDR2 as SQIVND (reference sequence). The CDR3 DNA follows: TGTGCCAGTAGTATAGACCCGGGGGCGCCTGGAAACACCATATATTTT. Translating it yields CASSIDPGAPGNTIYF.

At least ten counts were recorded for this clonotype. The chain couples TRBV7-3 to TRBJ1-1; the D gene is possibly TRBD1 (5 bases). The CDR3 is 15 residues long. V lost 0 bases and J 4 bases, leaving 12 bases between the germline ends. CDR1 is SGHTA, CDR2 FQGTGA, per germline. DNA of the CDR3: TGTGCCAGCAGCTTAACAGGGGCTGAGAGCACTGAAGCTTTCTTT. Translation: CASSLTGAESTEAFF.

This clonotype occurred many times. The chain couples TRBV20-1 to TRBJ2-5; D gene ambiguous. The germline V and J ends were trimmed by 1 base and 7 bases, with 4 bases remaining between them. The V gene's germline CDR1 is DFQATT and CDR2 SNEGSKA (reference sequence). The CDR3 runs 10 residues. The CDR3 nucleotides read TGCAGTGCTAGAGGGGGGACCCAGTACTTC. Amino acids: CSARGGTQYF.

CDR3 amino acids: CASSEEQRGVRNIQYF. Written as DNA, the CDR3 is TGTGCCAGCAGTGAAGAACAGCGGGGGGTCCGAAACATTCAGTACTTC. The chain combines TRBV2 with TRBJ2-4; TRBD2 aligns across 9 bases. The CDR3 covers 16 residues. With V trimmed by 1 base and J by 6 bases, 7 bases remained unmatched. CDR1 and CDR2 from the germline V gene are SNHLY and FYNNEI.

This clonotype showed up many times. A much more abundant neighbour one base away suggests this may be a read error. V gene TRBV3-1 combines with J gene TRBJ1-1; 7 bases are a match to TRBD1. CDR1 is LGHDT and CDR2 is YNNKEL in the germline V gene (reference sequence). The ends lost 5 bases at V and 7 bases at J; junction bases unmatched: 4. The CDR3 contains 12 residues. CDR3 bases: TGTGCCAGCAGCAAGACAGGGATTGAAGCTTTCTTT. It specifies CASSKTGIEAFF. Complete variable domain (other parts from reference TRBV3-1 and TRBJ1-1): DTAVSQTPKYLVTQMGNDKSIKCEQNLGHDTMYWYKQDSKKFLKIMFSYNNKELIINETVPNRFSPKSPDKAHLNLHINSLELGDSAVYFCASSKTGIEAFFGQGTRLTVV.

The chain carries TRBV28 and TRBJ1-5; D call uncertain. In germline, CDR1 is MDHEN, CDR2 SYDVKM. Between the trimmed V and J ends, which lost 6 bases and 1 base, there was a span of 16 bases. The CDR3 length is 16 residues. The chain's CDR3 is CASSPVLRASNQPQHF. The CDR3 DNA is TGTGCCAGCAGCCCCGTTTTGAGGGCGAGCAATCAGCCCCAGCATTTT.

This clonotype was seen at least ten times. V is TRBV6-5 and J is TRBJ2-7; a possible D gene is TRBD2 (5 bases). This CDR3 spans 14 amino acids. V lost 6 bases, J lost 4 bases, and 16 bases lay in between. CDR1 MNHEY and CDR2 SVGAGI come from the germline V gene. CDR3 nucleotides: TGTGCCAGCAGCGTTACTAGTATAATTTACGAGCAGTACTTC. It specifies CASSVTSIIYEQYF.

In this sample, this clonotype turned up many times. The J gene is TRBJ2-7, the V gene TRBV12-3 or TRBV12-4; 9 nucleotides match TRBD1. This CDR3 is built from 15 residues. With V trimmed by 3 bases and J by 1 base, 4 bases remained unmatched. The CDR3 loop reads CASSFTGQGSYEQYF. The CDR3, as DNA: TGTGCCAGCAGTTTTACGGGACAGGGTTCCTACGAGCAGTACTTC.

This clonotype showed up many times. This rearrangement joins TRBV6-5 to TRBJ1-6, with 7 bases fitting TRBD1. After removal of 6 bases from V and 1 base from J, the junction contained 6 bases not matched to a gene. The CDR3 is 16 residues long. Germline V gene lookup returns CDR1 MNHEY and CDR2 SVGAGI. CDR3 in amino acids: CASRTGRESYNSPLHF. The CDR3 coding sequence is TGTGCCAGCAGGACAGGGAGGGAATCCTATAATTCACCCCTCCACTTT.

The sample holds many counts of this clonotype. This sequence joins TRBV10-3 and TRBJ2-7; 7 bases are shared with TRBD2. The CDR3 runs to 16 residues. V dropped 4 bases and J dropped 3; count of bases not matched to a gene: 12. Germline lookup yields CDR1 ENHRY and CDR2 SYGVKD. The CDR3 protein is CAISGGLAGSGYEQYF. The DNA for the CDR3 is TGTGCCATCAGTGGGGGGTTAGCGGGTTCGGGCTACGAGCAGTACTTC.

This clonotype appeared many times. The J gene is TRBJ1-1, the V gene TRBV6-2 or TRBV6-3; D perhaps matches TRBD1 (5 bases). Trimming left V 0 bases short and J 4 bases short, with 18 bases between. Looked up from germline, CDR1 is MNHEY and CDR2 is SVGEGT. CDR3 length: 17 residues. Here the CDR3 reads CASSYSRGSRFFTEAFF. CDR3 sequence (DNA): TGTGCCAGCAGTTACTCGAGGGGTTCACGGTTTTTCACTGAAGCTTTCTTT.

As regards this clonotype: A read error may be the cause here, since a much bigger clone is one base away. In this CDR3 the conserved last residue, phenylalanine or tryptophan, is missing, so a read error is likely. The genes are TRBV6-5 and TRBJ1-2; D is possibly TRBD1 (5 bases). Germline loops: CDR1 MNHEY, CDR2 SVGAGI. This CDR3 region has 14 residues. Trimming stripped 1 base from V and 6 bases from J, with 12 bases between. The CDR3 here is CASSYLGGGDGYTY. DNA for the CDR3: TGTGCCAGCAGTTACTTGGGTGGGGGAGATGGCTACACCTAC.

The rearrangement uses TRBV19 and TRBJ2-7; D perhaps matches TRBD1 (6 bases). The germline V gene encodes CDR1 LNHDA and CDR2 SQIVND (reference sequence). This CDR3 contains 15 residues. With 5 bases removed from V and 2 bases from J, the gap between germline ends came to 16 bases. The DNA for the CDR3 is TGTGCCAGTAGTGCCAAGTGGACAGAAACCTACGAGCAGTACTTC. It codes for CASSAKWTETYEQYF. The variable domain in full, with the rest retrieved from reference TRBV19 and TRBJ2-7, is DGGITQSPKYLFRKEGQNVTLSCEQNLNHDAMYWYRQDPGQGLRLIYYSQIVNDFQKGDIAEGYSVSREKKESFPLTVTSAQKNPTAFYLCASSAKWTETYEQYFGPGTRLTVT.